One and the same sample provided the 5 T cell receptor beta chains below, sequenced in a study of OX40 agonist ivuxolimab in advanced cancers. Library method: the immunoSEQ multiplex PCR assay. TCRdb re-hosts the immuneACCESS table, in-frame sequences only. Its copies lack some clones; in the studies checked, an unresolved V gene accounts for under half of them, and the cause for the rest is not known. The sample table records some 70,000 clones; about 80% of these occur just once. Jointly, the top ten make up 1.2% of the sample. The specimen was CD4+ or CD8+ T cells sorted from blood, collected in a trial of the OX40 agonist ivuxolimab. These receptors all come from an adult with an advanced solid tumor such as melanoma, head and neck, liver or kidney cancer.

The chain couples TRBV5-1 to TRBJ1-2; no clear D. The length of the CDR3 is 13 residues. Per the germline V gene, CDR1 is SGHRS and CDR2 is YFSETQ. V was clipped by 0 bases and J by 6 bases, with 9 bases between them. CDR3 in amino acids: CASSLDGKHGYTF. DNA for the CDR3: TGCGCCAGCAGCTTGGATGGGAAACATGGCTACACCTTC.

The chain employs TRBV2 and TRBJ2-5; 14 nucleotides agree with TRBD2. V was pared by 1 base and J by 5 bases, with 6 bases of the junction left unmatched. This CDR3 is built from 17 residues. The germline gives CDR1 SNHLY, CDR2 FYNNEI. CDR3 residues: CASSEVWTSGGPETQYF. The CDR3 DNA reads as TGTGCCAGCAGTGAAGTCTGGACTAGCGGGGGGCCCGAGACCCAGTACTTC. Variable domain in full (rest from reference TRBV2 and TRBJ2-5): EPEVTQTPSHQVTQMGQEVILRCVPISNHLYFYWYRQILGQKVEFLVSFYNNEISEKSEIFDDQFSVERPDGSNFTLKIRSTKLEDSAMYFCASSEVWTSGGPETQYFGPGTRLLVL.

This rearrangement joins TRBV5-6 to TRBJ2-3, with TRBD1 matching over 9 bases. From germline, CDR1 is SGHDT and CDR2 YYEEEE. V dropped 4 bases and J dropped 4; count of bases not matched to a gene: 7. The length of the CDR3 is 15 residues. CDR3 bases: TGTGCCAGCAGCGTCCGGGACAGGGATGCAGATACGCAGTATTTT. Amino acids: CASSVRDRDADTQYF.

The V gene is TRBV19, the J gene TRBJ1-1; D is possibly TRBD1 (6 bases). V gave up 4 bases and J gave up 7 bases, with 22 bases separating them. The CDR3 is 16 amino acids. Germline V gives CDR1 LNHDA, CDR2 SQIVND (reference sequence). Written as DNA, the CDR3 is TGTGCCAGTAGTAGCCCGACAGGTTTAGACCCAGTTGAAGCTTTCTTT. It codes for CASSSPTGLDPVEAFF.

The V call is TRBV10-2, the J call TRBJ1-1, with D maybe TRBD1 (6 bases). V lost 8 bases, J lost 2 bases, and 15 bases lay in between. Germline V gene lookup returns CDR1 WSHSY and CDR2 SAAADI. The length of the CDR3 is 14 residues. The CDR3 sequence is CASGEQGHNTEAFF. The CDR3 DNA sequence: TGCGCCAGCGGGGAACAGGGACATAACACTGAAGCTTTCTTT.